Listed here is a single T cell receptor (beta chain). The CDR3 has 17 amino acids. Germline CDR1 is MDHEN and CDR2 is SYDVKM. Trimming removed 3 bases from V and 2 bases from J; junction bases left unmatched: 5. This entry is derived from a study of cytomegalovirus exposure and HLA in healthy donors. The PCR made use of 60 Vbeta and 13 Jbeta primers. Clones were sequenced by immunoSEQ multiplex PCR, and TCRdb holds only the in-frame ones, with some missing. The sample yields more than 85,000 clones, 81% seen once. The TCR sequence derives from a woman in her twenties or thirties in good health and CMV-seronegative. The sample taken for sequencing was PBMCs. The genes are TRBV28 and TRBJ2-5; 14 nucleotides line up with TRBD2. The CDR3 DNA follows: TGTGCCAGCAGTTTGTGGACTAGCGGGAGGAATCAAGAGACCCAGTACTTC. Translated: CASSLWTSGRNQETQYF.